This is a list of T cell receptor beta chains from one sample in a study of OX40 agonist ivuxolimab in advanced cancers. Profiled with immunoSEQ multiplex PCR; TCRdb holds only in-frame clones, not every one. Of some 62,000 clones listed, about four fifths were seen once; the top ten hold around 9.8%. Sequences were derived from CD4+ or CD8+ T cells sorted from blood, sampled in a trial of the OX40 agonist ivuxolimab. The receptors originated from an adult with an advanced solid tumor such as melanoma, head and neck, liver or kidney cancer. The CDR3 runs from the conserved cysteine through the conserved F or W. Fields, in order: clone size, V gene, J gene, D gene, CDR3 length, CDR3 protein, CDR3 DNA. The D gene is left open where the match is weak. Some rows have no size entry. The others give once, few or many, or a class for an expanded clone.

-	TRBV19	TRBJ2-3	-	15	CASTRRGQARDTQYF	TGTGCCAGTACACGGAGGGGGCAGGCTAGGGATACGCAGTATTTT
-	TRBV5-1	TRBJ2-1	-	14	CASSLGPTYNEQFF	TGCGCCAGCAGCTTGGGCCCTACCTACAATGAGCAGTTCTTC
-	TRBV6-4	TRBJ1-2	-	14	CASSPGISGYGYTF	TGTGCCAGCAGCCCGGGGATTAGTGGCTATGGCTACACCTTC
once	TRBV6-5	TRBJ2-7	-	14	CASSYGQNPRWEYF	TGTGCCAGCAGTTATGGTCAGAACCCTCGCTGGGAGTACTTC
-	TRBV7-2	TRBJ1-3	-	15	CASSWTGSSGNTIYF	TGTGCCAGCAGTTGGACGGGTAGCTCTGGAAACACCATATATTTT
-	TRBV9	TRBJ2-5	TRBD2	16	CASSGTSGGRAETQYF	TGTGCCAGCAGCGGGACTAGCGGGGGCCGGGCGGAGACCCAGTACTTC
-	TRBV2	TRBJ2-7	-	12	CASSPHSYEQYF	TGTGCCAGCAGCCCTCACTCCTACGAGCAGTACTTC
-	TRBV4-3	TRBJ2-5	-	14	CASSYAGNQETQYF	TGCGCCAGCAGCTACGCGGGGAACCAAGAGACCCAGTACTTC
-	TRBV6-5	TRBJ2-2	-	15	CASTGDQPNTGELFF	TGTGCCAGCACCGGGGACCAACCGAACACCGGGGAGCTGTTTTTT
-	TRBV11-3	TRBJ2-4	TRBD1	15	CASSPQGAAKNIQYF	TGTGCCAGCAGCCCACAGGGGGCAGCCAAAAACATTCAGTACTTC
few	TRBV4-2	TRBJ1-6	TRBD1	14	CASSPRTGVSPLHF	TGTGCCAGCAGCCCGAGGACAGGGGTTTCACCCCTCCACTTT
-	TRBV28	TRBJ2-5	-	16	CASRGGGGRFQETQYF	TGTGCCAGCAGAGGGGGCGGGGGGCGGTTCCAAGAGACCCAGTACTTC
-	TRBV19	TRBJ1-1	-	15	CASSTPAGVNTEAFF	TGTGCCAGTAGTACCCCCGCTGGGGTGAACACTGAAGCTTTCTTT
-	TRBV5-1	TRBJ2-7	-	13	CASRTVPSYEQYF	TGCGCCAGCAGAACAGTCCCCTCCTACGAGCAGTACTTC
few	TRBV7-9	TRBJ2-7	-	14	CASSLAAGTYEQYF	TGTGCCAGCAGCTTAGCGGCAGGGACCTACGAGCAGTACTTC
few	TRBV10-3	TRBJ2-5	-	14	CAISGYRGGETQYF	TGTGCCATCAGTGGGTACAGGGGAGGGGAGACCCAGTACTTC
-	TRBV18	TRBJ1-1	-	16	CASSQMPGEGNTEAFF	TGTGCCAGCTCCCAGATGCCAGGGGAGGGGAACACTGAAGCTTTCTTT
-	TRBV21-1	TRBJ2-1	-	17	CASSKEGAGELCNEQFF	TGTGCCAGCAGCAAAGAAGGGGCGGGAGAGTTGTGCAATGAGCAGTTCTTC
few	TRBV19	TRBJ2-7	TRBD2	15	CASSIEAGVSYEQYF	TGTGCCAGTAGTATCGAAGCGGGGGTGTCCTACGAGCAGTACTTC
-	TRBV9	TRBJ2-5	TRBD2	15	CASSVGGLPQETQYF	TGTGCCAGCAGCGTAGGGGGACTACCACAAGAGACCCAGTACTTC
-	TRBV11-1	TRBJ2-1	TRBD2	15	CASSLAGTRDNEQFF	TGTGCCAGCAGCTTAGCGGGGACTAGGGACAATGAGCAGTTCTTC
once	TRBV28	TRBJ1-2	-	13	CASSFLQGQGYTF	TGTGCCAGCAGTTTTTTACAGGGACAAGGCTACACCTTC